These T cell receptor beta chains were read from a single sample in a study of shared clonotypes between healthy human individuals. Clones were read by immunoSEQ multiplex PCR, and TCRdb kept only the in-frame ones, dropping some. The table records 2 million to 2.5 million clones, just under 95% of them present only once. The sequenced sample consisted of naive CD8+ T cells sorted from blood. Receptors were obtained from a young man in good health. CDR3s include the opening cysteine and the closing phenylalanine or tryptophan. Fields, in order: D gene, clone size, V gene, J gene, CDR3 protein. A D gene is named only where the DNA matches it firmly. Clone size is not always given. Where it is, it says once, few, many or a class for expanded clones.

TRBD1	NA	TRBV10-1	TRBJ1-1	CASSSGTGVTEAFF
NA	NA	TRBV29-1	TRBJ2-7	CSVVSSEQYF
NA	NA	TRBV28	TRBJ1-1	CASSSPDTRNTEAFF
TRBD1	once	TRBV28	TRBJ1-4	CASSRAPGTGEEKLFF
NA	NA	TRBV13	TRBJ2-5	CASSLIGGETQYF
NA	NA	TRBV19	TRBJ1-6	CASSRVWMGYNSPLHF
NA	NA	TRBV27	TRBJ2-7	CASSFGGSLYEQYF
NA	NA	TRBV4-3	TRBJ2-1	CASSQPGELPSEQFF
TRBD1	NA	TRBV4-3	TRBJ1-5	CASSPGQGRQPQHF
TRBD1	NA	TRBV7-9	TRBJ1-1	CASSFLTGLPFF
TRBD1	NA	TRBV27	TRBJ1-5	CASSLSQGAHQPQHF
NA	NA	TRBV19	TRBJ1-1	CASSMEPMNTEAFF
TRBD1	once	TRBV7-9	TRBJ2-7	CASSTPGGYEQYF
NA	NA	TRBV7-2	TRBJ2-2	CASSLRSRGTGELFF
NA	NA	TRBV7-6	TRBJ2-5	CASSLERGGETQYF
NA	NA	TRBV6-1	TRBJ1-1	CASSEFTEAFF
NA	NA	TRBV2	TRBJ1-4	CASTRRPQTNEKLFF
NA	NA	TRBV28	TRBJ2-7	CASSPPDRYNYEQYF
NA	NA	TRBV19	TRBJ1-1	CASSISMSTEAFF
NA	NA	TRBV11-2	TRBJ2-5	CASSLQGPGTQYF
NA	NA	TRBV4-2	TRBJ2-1	CASSQGLLAEAGDEQFF
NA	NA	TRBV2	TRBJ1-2	CASRDSDSAGYTF
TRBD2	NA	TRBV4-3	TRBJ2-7	CASSLGLAGVYEQYF
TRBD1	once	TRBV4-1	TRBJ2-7	CASSQGTGSSEQYF
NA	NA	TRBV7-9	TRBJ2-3	CASSLVAGLTDTQYF
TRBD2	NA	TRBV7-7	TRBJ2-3	CASSLAGRPTDTQYF
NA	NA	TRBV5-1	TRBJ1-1	CASSVGGEDTEAFF
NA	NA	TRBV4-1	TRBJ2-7	CASSQDLGDRSYEQYF
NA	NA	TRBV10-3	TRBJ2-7	CAISDREISNEQYF
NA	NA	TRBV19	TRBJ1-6	CASRQGQLNSPLHF
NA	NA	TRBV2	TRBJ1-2	CASSEIEGYYGYTF
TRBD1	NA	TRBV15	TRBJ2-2	CATSRGQGAGELFF
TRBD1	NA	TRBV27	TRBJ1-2	CASSLYPGGLVEGYTF
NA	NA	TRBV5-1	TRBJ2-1	CASSLYRSSYNEQFF
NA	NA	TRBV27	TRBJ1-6	CASNTGLHNSPLHF
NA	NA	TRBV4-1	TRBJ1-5	CASSQVGGQPQHF
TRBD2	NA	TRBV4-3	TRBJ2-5	CASSQELAGEGEQETQYF
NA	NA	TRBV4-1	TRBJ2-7	CASSPSGGYEQYF
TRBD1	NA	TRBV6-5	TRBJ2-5	CASSDDRGLETQYF
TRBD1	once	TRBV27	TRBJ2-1	CASSSGQTGVLEQFF
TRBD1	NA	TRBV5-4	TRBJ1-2	CASSTGTGYGYTF
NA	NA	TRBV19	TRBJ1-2	CASSISTGNYGYTF
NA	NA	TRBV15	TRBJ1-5	CATGDRISNQPQHF
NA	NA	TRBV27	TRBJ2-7	CASSLEGPFYEQYF
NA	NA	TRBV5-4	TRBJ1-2	CASSTTVEYGYTF
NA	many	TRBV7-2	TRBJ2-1	CASSLGQGTPIYNEQFF
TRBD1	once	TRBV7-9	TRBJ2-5	CASSLGSGTGENQYF
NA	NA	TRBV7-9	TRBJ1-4	CASSSAGTRNEKLFF
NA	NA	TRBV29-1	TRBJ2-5	CSVEDMTGIQETQYF
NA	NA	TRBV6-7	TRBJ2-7	CASSYSLHRSYEQYF
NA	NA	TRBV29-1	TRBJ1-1	CSVEGVDGSAEAFF
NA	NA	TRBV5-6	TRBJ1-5	CASSLGLWGDQPQHF
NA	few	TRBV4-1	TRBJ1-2	CASSQLTGTSYGYTF
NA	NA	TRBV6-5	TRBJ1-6	CASSYSRNSPLHF
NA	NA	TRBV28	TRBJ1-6	CASSPHTAPSPLHF
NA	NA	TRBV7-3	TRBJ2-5	CASSLEGSGETQYF
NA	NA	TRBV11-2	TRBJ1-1	CASSPSDGTEAFF
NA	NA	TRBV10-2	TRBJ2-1	CASSGATKYNEQFF
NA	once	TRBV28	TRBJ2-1	CASSLQGYNNEQFF